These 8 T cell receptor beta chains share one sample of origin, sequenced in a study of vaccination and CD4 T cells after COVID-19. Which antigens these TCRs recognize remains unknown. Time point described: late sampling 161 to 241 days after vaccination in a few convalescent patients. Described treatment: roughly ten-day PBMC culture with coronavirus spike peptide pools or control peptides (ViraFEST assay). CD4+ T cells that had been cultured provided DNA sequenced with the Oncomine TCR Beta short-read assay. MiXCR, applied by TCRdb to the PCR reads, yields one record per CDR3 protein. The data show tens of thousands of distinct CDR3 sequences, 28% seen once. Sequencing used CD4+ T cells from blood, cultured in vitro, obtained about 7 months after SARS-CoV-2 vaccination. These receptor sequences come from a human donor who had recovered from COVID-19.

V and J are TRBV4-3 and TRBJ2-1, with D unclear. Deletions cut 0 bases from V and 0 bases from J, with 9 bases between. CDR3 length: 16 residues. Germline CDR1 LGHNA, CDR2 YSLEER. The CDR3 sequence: CASSQDETSSYNEQFF. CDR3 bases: TGCGCCAGCAGCCAAGACGAGACGAGCTCCTACAATGAGCAGTTCTTC.

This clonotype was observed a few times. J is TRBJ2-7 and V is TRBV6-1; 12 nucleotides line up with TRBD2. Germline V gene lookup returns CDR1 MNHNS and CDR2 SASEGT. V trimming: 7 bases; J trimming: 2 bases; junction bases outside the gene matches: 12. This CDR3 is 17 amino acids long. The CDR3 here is CASKNGRTSGIAYEQYF. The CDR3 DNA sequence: TGTGCCAGCAAGAATGGTCGGACTAGCGGGATCGCCTACGAGCAGTACTTC.

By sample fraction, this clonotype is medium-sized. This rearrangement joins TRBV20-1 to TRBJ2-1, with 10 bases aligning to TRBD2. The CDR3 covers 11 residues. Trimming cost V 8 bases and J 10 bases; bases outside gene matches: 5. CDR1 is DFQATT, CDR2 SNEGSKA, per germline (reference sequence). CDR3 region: CSLDSGREQFF. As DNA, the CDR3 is TGCAGTCTTGATAGCGGGAGGGAGCAGTTCTTC.

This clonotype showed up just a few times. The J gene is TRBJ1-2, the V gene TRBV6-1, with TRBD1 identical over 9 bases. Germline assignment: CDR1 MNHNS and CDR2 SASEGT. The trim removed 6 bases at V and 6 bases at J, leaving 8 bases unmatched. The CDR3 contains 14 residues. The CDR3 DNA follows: TGTGCCAGCAGAAAAGGACAGGGGATCAATGGCTACACCTTC. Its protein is CASRKGQGINGYTF.

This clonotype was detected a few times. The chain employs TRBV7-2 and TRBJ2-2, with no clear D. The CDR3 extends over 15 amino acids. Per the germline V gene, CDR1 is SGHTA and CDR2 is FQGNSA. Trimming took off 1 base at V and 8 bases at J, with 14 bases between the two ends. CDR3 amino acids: CASSLDDLGSGELFF. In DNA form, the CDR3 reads TGTGCCAGCAGCTTAGACGACCTCGGGTCAGGGGAGCTGTTTTTT.

Here the CDR3 reads CASTTQGNTYNEQFF. The CDR3 DNA reads as TGTGCCAGTACTACACAGGGAAATACCTACAATGAGCAGTTCTTC. The J gene is TRBJ2-1, the V gene TRBV19; tentative D call: TRBD1 (6 bases). Germline V gives CDR1 LNHDA, CDR2 SQIVND (reference sequence). Trimming stripped 7 bases from V and 2 bases from J, with 15 bases between. This CDR3 region has 15 residues.

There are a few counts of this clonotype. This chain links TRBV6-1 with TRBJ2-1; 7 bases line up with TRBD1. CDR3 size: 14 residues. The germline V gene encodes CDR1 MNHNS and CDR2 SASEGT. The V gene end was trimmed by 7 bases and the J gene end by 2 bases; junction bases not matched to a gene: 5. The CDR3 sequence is CASIQGDPYNEQFF. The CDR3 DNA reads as TGTGCCAGCATCCAGGGGGATCCCTACAATGAGCAGTTCTTC.

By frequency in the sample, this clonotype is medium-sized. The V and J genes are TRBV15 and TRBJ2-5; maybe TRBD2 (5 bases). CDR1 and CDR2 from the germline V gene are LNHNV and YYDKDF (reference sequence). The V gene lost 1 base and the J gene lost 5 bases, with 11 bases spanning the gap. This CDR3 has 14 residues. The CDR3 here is CATSRAGKLETQYF. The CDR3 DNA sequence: TGTGCCACCAGCAGAGCGGGGAAGTTGGAGACCCAGTACTTC.